The source of this T cell receptor (beta chain) is a study of blood T cells in healthy people across ages. For the study at large: For every two T cells, template switching captured about one barcoded beta molecule.

Alongside a J-beta primer mix, a sample-barcoded 5' primer served in a second PCR lasting 7 to 11 cycles. TCRdb passed the 5' RACE reads through MiXCR, listing each CDR3 protein once. The sample holds 1.4 million or so distinct CDR3 sequences, approximately 42% seen once. CDR3 size: 13 residues. The germline gives CDR1 MDHEN, CDR2 SYDVKM. V lost 6 bases, J lost 10 bases, and 19 bases lay in between. Staff drew roughly 10 milliliters of peripheral blood from each donor. There were at least 6 micrograms of total RNA extracted from every sample. The rearrangement links TRBV28 to TRBJ2-7; D is uncertain. The TCR was taken from a woman aged 18-29 years in good health. The sequencing input was blood. The CDR3 region is CASRSLDGQTQYF. As DNA, the CDR3 is TGTGCCAGCAGATCTTTGGACGGCCAAACCCAGTACTTC.